Listed below are T cell receptor beta chains from one sample, sequenced in a study of shared clonotypes between healthy human individuals. Libraries were prepared by immunoSEQ multiplex PCR; TCRdb keeps only in-frame clonotypes and omits some of them. This repertoire shows 2.3 million or so clones, 90% to 95% found once; its top ten account for under 0.45%. Sequenced material: naive CD4+ T cells from PBMCs. Receptors originate from a man between 18 and 35 years old in good health. Some clones in this sample may be carry-over from other donors' samples. The CDR3 runs from the conserved cysteine through the conserved F or W. D genes are given only for firm matches. The listing skips clone size in some rows; elsewhere it reads once, few, many or a size class.

TRBV15	NA	TRBJ2-5	once	TGTGCCACCAGCACCTCACGAGAGACCCAGTACTTC	CATSTSRETQYF
TRBV19	NA	TRBJ2-5	NA	TGTGCCAGTAGTATAGGGGACACGAACCAAGAGACCCAGTACTTC	CASSIGDTNQETQYF
TRBV5-1	NA	TRBJ1-2	once	TGCGCCAGCAGCCCCGGGGAGGTACGGGGCTACACCTTC	CASSPGEVRGYTF
TRBV25-1	NA	TRBJ2-2	once	TGTGCCAGCAGTTTTCATGGGGCCAACACCGGGGAGCTGTTTTTT	CASSFHGANTGELFF
TRBV29-1	TRBD1	TRBJ1-1	few	TGCAGCGGGGACAGGGGGAACACTGAAGCTTTCTTT	CSGDRGNTEAFF
TRBV28	NA	TRBJ2-2	NA	TGTGCCAGCTCAGACTCGAACACCGGGGAGCTGTTTTTT	CASSDSNTGELFF
TRBV19	NA	TRBJ1-1	NA	TGTGCCAGTAGTATAAGAGTTCTCACTGAAGCTTTCTTT	CASSIRVLTEAFF
TRBV2	NA	TRBJ2-7	once	TGTGCCAGCCGGAGGCCCGTCCGGACCGACGAGCAGTACTTC	CASRRPVRTDEQYF
TRBV25-1	TRBD2	TRBJ2-1	NA	TGTGCCAGCGAGGGACTAGCCAAATACAATGAGCAGTTCTTC	CASEGLAKYNEQFF
TRBV18	NA	TRBJ2-3	NA	TGTGCCAGCTCACCACGGGCAGGGTTGGTTGATACGCAGTATTTT	CASSPRAGLVDTQYF
TRBV6-5	NA	TRBJ2-3	NA	TGTGCCTGCAGGGAGCTCCATACGCAGTATTTT	CACRELHTQYF
TRBV27	NA	TRBJ2-3	NA	TGTGCCAGCAGTTTAAGTCGGGCAGGGGTGCCCACAGATACGCAGTATTTT	CASSLSRAGVPTDTQYF
TRBV5-6	NA	TRBJ1-1	NA	TGTGCCAGCAGCTTGGTTGGAAGCGGGACACCGAACACTGAAGCTTTCTTT	CASSLVGSGTPNTEAFF
TRBV25-1	NA	TRBJ2-3	once	TGTGCCAGCAGTGATACTTCGGGCTCCGCGGCAGATACGCAGTATTTT	CASSDTSGSAADTQYF
TRBV5-4	TRBD2	TRBJ2-1	NA	TGTGCCAGCAGCATGGGGTTAGCGGGAGCTCGGTACAATGAGCAGTTCTTC	CASSMGLAGARYNEQFF
TRBV9	TRBD1	TRBJ1-4	NA	TGTGCCAGCAGCAAACAGGGGTTGCGAGAAAAACTGTTTTTT	CASSKQGLREKLFF
TRBV5-6	NA	TRBJ1-2	NA	TGTGCCAGCAGCTTGATACAAGGGCATAACTATGGCTACACCTTC	CASSLIQGHNYGYTF
TRBV30	NA	TRBJ1-2	once	TGTGCCTGGAGTGCCGGGACAACCGTCTATGGCTACACCTTC	CAWSAGTTVYGYTF
TRBV5-1	NA	TRBJ2-7	NA	TGCGCCAGCAGCCCGAAGATTCCAGGGGTGAGTGGGACCCAAATACGCTTGGAGCAGTACTTC	CASSPKIPGVSGTQIRLEQYF
TRBV9	NA	TRBJ1-2	NA	TGTGCCAGCAGCGTCGGGCAGGCCACGAACTATGGCTACACCTTC	CASSVGQATNYGYTF
TRBV18	NA	TRBJ2-3	NA	TGTGCCAGCTCACCGGTCGAGGCCCCAGATACGCAGTATTTT	CASSPVEAPDTQYF
TRBV5-1	TRBD1	TRBJ2-5	NA	TGCGCCAGCAGCGGGGGACAGGGGGCGCAGGAGACCCAGTACTTC	CASSGGQGAQETQYF
TRBV5-4	TRBD1	TRBJ2-7	NA	TGTGCCAGCAGCTTGCCGACAGGGGGAGACGAGCAGTACTTC	CASSLPTGGDEQYF
TRBV15	NA	TRBJ2-6	NA	TGTGCCACCAGCAAAGGGGGCTCTGGGGCCAACGTCCTGACTTTC	CATSKGGSGANVLTF
TRBV30	NA	TRBJ1-5	NA	TGTGCCTGGAGTGTGGGGAGTCCCGACTTCAGGCATTTT	CAWSVGSPDFRHF
TRBV28	NA	TRBJ2-1	once	TGTGCCAGCAGTTCCGGACAGCTTAACGGTCCATATGAGCAGTTCTTC	CASSSGQLNGPYEQFF
TRBV5-1	TRBD1	TRBJ1-4	NA	TGCGCCAGCAGCCAGGGACAGGGGGCAGGGGGTAATGAAAAACTGTTTTTT	CASSQGQGAGGNEKLFF
TRBV4-1	TRBD1	TRBJ2-6	NA	TGCGCCAGCAACCAGGGGACAGGGGTCGGTGGGGCCAACGTCCTGACTTTC	CASNQGTGVGGANVLTF
TRBV5-4	TRBD1	TRBJ1-2	NA	TGTGCCAGCAGCTTATCGACAGGGACAGGCTACACCTTC	CASSLSTGTGYTF
TRBV9	TRBD2	TRBJ2-2	NA	TGTGCCAGCAGCGTAGGGCCCTGGCCTAGCGGGAGCCTGGGGGGCGGGGAGCTGTTTTTT	CASSVGPWPSGSLGGGELFF
TRBV28	NA	TRBJ1-1	NA	TGTGCCAGCAGTTTGAGGGGGAACACTGAAGCTTTCTTT	CASSLRGNTEAFF
TRBV10-2	TRBD1	TRBJ1-1	NA	TGCGCCAGCAGAGGAGACAGGGGAGGCACTGAAGCTTTCTTT	CASRGDRGGTEAFF
TRBV6-6	NA	TRBJ2-3	NA	TGTGCCAGCAGTCCGGCAACTAGTCGCGATACGCAGTATTTT	CASSPATSRDTQYF
TRBV7-2	NA	TRBJ1-1	NA	TGTGCCAGCAGCTTAGCTAGGGGAGGTGAAGCTTTCTTT	CASSLARGGEAFF
TRBV7-3	NA	TRBJ2-3	NA	TGTGCCAGCAGGTCCCCTCGACGGGAAACTAGCACAGATACGCAGTATTTT	CASRSPRRETSTDTQYF
TRBV2	NA	TRBJ2-1	NA	TGTGCCAGCAGCCCCTACAATGAGCAGTTCTTC	CASSPYNEQFF
TRBV5-4	NA	TRBJ2-5	once	TGTGCCAGCAGCCTCGAGGGGGGCCGACAAGAGACCCAGTACTTC	CASSLEGGRQETQYF
TRBV7-6	NA	TRBJ1-2	NA	TGTGCCAGCAGCTTATTAGACAGGTCTGGCTACACCTTC	CASSLLDRSGYTF
TRBV28	NA	TRBJ2-7	once	TGTGCCAGCAGCCTACAATTCCGGGGCCACTACGAGCAGTACTTC	CASSLQFRGHYEQYF
TRBV5-1	TRBD2	TRBJ2-5	NA	TGCGCCAGCAGCTTATTACTAGCGGGGGCCCAAGAGACCCAGTACTTC	CASSLLLAGAQETQYF
TRBV7-9	NA	TRBJ2-1	once	TGTGCCAGCAGCTCCACTAGGGGGGAAAAGGATGAGCAGTTCTTC	CASSSTRGEKDEQFF
TRBV2	NA	TRBJ1-2	once	TGTGCCAGCACATCGGACCGAGTCAGAAACTATGGCTACACCTTC	CASTSDRVRNYGYTF
TRBV10-1	TRBD1	TRBJ2-7	NA	TGCGCCAGCAGTGAGCCTTCGACAGGGGTCGGCGAGCAGTACTTC	CASSEPSTGVGEQYF
TRBV5-1	TRBD2	TRBJ2-3	once	TGCGCCAGCAGCTTGGCCCCTAGCGGGGGCACAGATACGCAGTATTTT	CASSLAPSGGTDTQYF